This section outlines one T cell receptor (beta chain) sequence together with its context. What it recognizes is unknown. Investigators reverse transcribed all isolated RNA, so they sequenced expressed TCRB transcripts. Assay: immunoSEQ multiplex PCR; the TCRdb copy retains only in-frame clones and omits some. The repertoire includes nearly 700,000 clones, around 15% of them detected once, and approximately 0.022% sits in the top ten. The entry originates in a study of beta chain features in type 1 diabetes. Study information: Healthy donors resembled patients in age, gender and cell yields. Study findings and constraints: In all four CD4+ subsets, TCRB CDR3 length was significantly, moderately reduced in type 1 diabetes.

The CDR3 totals 16 residues. The V end lost 5 bases, the J end lost 0 bases, and 16 bases lay between the germline ends. The V gene's germline CDR1 is LNHNV and CDR2 YYDKDF (reference sequence). The receptor's source is a young man with type 1 diabetes. Sequenced input: naive CD4+ T cells from blood. The chain employs TRBV15 and TRBJ1-1, with D possibly being TRBD1 (5 bases). The CDR3 is CATSPSGRGMNTEAFF. DNA of the CDR3: TGTGCCACCAGCCCTTCGGGACGGGGGATGAACACTGAAGCTTTCTTT. Drawing the rest from reference TRBV15 and TRBJ1-1, the complete variable domain is DAMVIQNPRYQVTQFGKPVTLSCSQTLNHNVMYWYQQKSSQAPKLLFHYYDKDFNNEADTPDNFQSRRPNTSFCFLDIRSPGLGDTAMYLCATSPSGRGMNTEAFFGQGTRLTVV.